Listed here are 13 T cell receptor beta chains from one sample, sequenced in a study of cytomegalovirus exposure and HLA in healthy donors listed by TCRdb under 2017. The method was the immunoSEQ multiplex PCR assay. For the multiplex PCR, a mixture combining 60 forward primers for TCR Vbeta segments and 13 reverse primers for TCR Jbeta segments was used. This is the immuneACCESS table as TCRdb keeps it, with only in-frame sequences that have V and J called. A part of the clones is gone; compared with another copy, unresolved V genes explain less than half, and the rest is unexplained. The sample yields about 150,000 clones; approximately 80% were counted once. 3.5% to 5.5% of the sample is held by the ten biggest clonotypes. Sequenced: PBMCs. The receptors come from a middle-aged woman in good health and CMV-seropositive.

The sample holds a few counts of this clone. The CDR3 DNA reads TGTGCCAGCAGTCGAAGGGCAGGGGGAGGCACTGAAGCTTTCTTT. This codes for CASSRRAGGGTEAFF. The V call is TRBV6-1, the J call TRBJ1-1; 7 bases align to TRBD1. The germline CDR1 and CDR2 sequences are MNHNS and SASEGT. This CDR3 contains 15 residues. J lost 4 bases, V lost 5 bases, and 10 bases had no gene match.

V and J are TRBV29-1 and TRBJ2-7; TRBD2 aligns across 9 bases. This CDR3 has 14 residues. CDR1 and CDR2 (germline): SQVTM, ANQGSEA. Trimming at V came to 7 bases and at J to 6 bases, leaving 13 bases not matched to a gene. The CDR3 DNA follows: TGCAGCGCCCTACCGCCAGCGGGAGGAGGCGAGCAGTACTTC. Amino acids: CSALPPAGGGEQYF.

The genes are TRBV18 and TRBJ2-7, with 9 bases matching TRBD1. CDR1 is KGHSH, CDR2 LQKENI, per germline. Losses at the gene ends were 0 bases for V and 3 bases for J; bases not matched to a gene: 12. The CDR3 loop spans 18 amino acids. The CDR3 is CASSPPGQGRREDYEQYF. CDR3 DNA: TGTGCCAGCTCACCACCGGGACAGGGTAGAAGAGAGGACTACGAGCAGTACTTC.

This clone occurred a few times. The chain is built from TRBV9 and TRBJ2-1; D is unclear. The germline CDR1 and CDR2 sequences are SGDLS and YYNGEE. The CDR3 is 17 residues long. V was pared by 3 bases and J by 2 bases, with 18 bases between. CDR3 bases: TGTGCCAGCAGCGAGATAAAACCCCCAAGCACCTACAATGAGCAGTTCTTC. Translation gives CASSEIKPPSTYNEQFF.

This clone was detected only a few times. This chain connects TRBV4-2 to TRBJ1-2; TRBD1 aligns across 9 bases. There are 17 residues in the CDR3. CDR1 is LGHNA and CDR2 is YNFKEQ in the germline V gene. The V gene end was trimmed by 1 base and the J gene end by 4 bases; junction bases not matched to a gene: 10. The CDR3 DNA is TGTGCCAGCAGCCAAGGGACAGGGGATCAACCCCTCTATGGCTACACCTTC. Its translation is CASSQGTGDQPLYGYTF.

This chain uses TRBV25-1 with TRBJ2-7; the match to TRBD1 covers 7 bases. The V gene's germline CDR1 is MGHDK and CDR2 SYGVNS. V lost 8 bases to trimming and J lost 3 bases; unmatched junction nucleotides: 13. The CDR3 length is 15 residues. CDR3 amino acids: CASPKGAPSFYEQYF. Here the CDR3 DNA reads TGTGCCAGCCCCAAGGGGGCCCCAAGCTTCTACGAGCAGTACTTC.

The CDR3 DNA reads TGTGCCAGTAGCCTCGACAGGAGCTATGGCTACACCTTC. This translates into CASSLDRSYGYTF. The chain carries TRBV19 and TRBJ1-2; a weak D match, TRBD1 (6 bases). Germline V lookup: CDR1 LNHDA, CDR2 SQIVND (reference sequence). With 6 bases removed from V and 4 bases from J, the gap between germline ends came to 12 bases. The CDR3 loop spans 13 amino acids.

The V gene is TRBV6-6, the J gene TRBJ1-2; 7 positions agree with TRBD1. CDR3 length: 14 amino acids. Unmatched junction bases numbered 10, after V lost 5 bases and J lost 7 bases. The germline V gene has CDR1 MNHNY and CDR2 SVGAGI (reference sequence). For the CDR3, the DNA is TGTGCCAGCAGTCCCCTGAAGGGGGCCGGTGGCTACACCTTC. Translated: CASSPLKGAGGYTF.

The count of this clone is one. This chain links TRBV29-1 with TRBJ2-1; 10 positions agree with TRBD1. The germline V gene has CDR1 SQVTM and CDR2 ANQGSEA. V trimming: 6 bases; J trimming: 5 bases; junction bases outside the gene matches: 4. This CDR3 contains 13 residues. The CDR3 nucleotides are TGCAGCGTCAGACAGGGGGCAGACAATGAGCAGTTCTTC. This translates into CSVRQGADNEQFF.

This clone was counted only a few times. This sequence joins TRBV30 and TRBJ1-5; D call uncertain. V was trimmed by 0 bases and J by 5 bases, leaving 8 bases between them. In germline, CDR1 is GTSNPN, CDR2 SVGIG (reference sequence). The CDR3 totals 13 residues. CDR3 bases: TGTGCCTGGAGTGTAAGCGTGGATCAGCCCCAGCATTTT. The encoded protein is CAWSVSVDQPQHF.

The CDR3 DNA reads TGCGCCAGCAGCCCCGGCGGGACAGCGAACACCGGGGAGCTGTTTTTT. This codes for CASSPGGTANTGELFF. The genes are TRBV5-1 and TRBJ2-2, with D possibly matching TRBD1 (7 bases). Germline loops: CDR1 SGHRS, CDR2 YFSETQ. Trimming left V 4 bases short and J 0 bases short, with 13 bases between. The CDR3 loop spans 16 amino acids.

This clone has only one observation. The rearrangement uses TRBV7-2 and TRBJ2-3; 11 bases are shared with TRBD2. The CDR3 is 16 residues long. V trimming: 5 bases; J trimming: 2 bases; junction bases outside the gene matches: 6. Germline lookup yields CDR1 SGHTA and CDR2 FQGNSA. CDR3 bases: TGTGCCAGCAGCGGAAGACTAGCGGGGTCCACAGATACGCAGTATTTT. It yields the protein CASSGRLAGSTDTQYF. Full variable domain (outside the CDR3, taken from reference TRBV7-2 and TRBJ2-3): GAGVSQSPSNKVTEKGKDVELRCDPISGHTALYWYRQSLGQGLEFLIYFQGNSAPDKSGLPSDRFSAERTGGSVSTLTIQRTQQEDSAVYLCASSGRLAGSTDTQYFGPGTRLTVL.

The J gene is TRBJ2-7, the V gene TRBV5-1, with D maybe TRBD1 (6 bases). The CDR3 sequence is 13 residues long. The V gene's germline CDR1 is SGHRS and CDR2 YFSETQ. V was shortened by 2 bases and J by 0 bases, with 6 bases between the two germline ends. The CDR3 nucleotides are TGCGCCAGCAGCTTACAGGGCTCCTACGAGCAGTACTTC. It yields the protein CASSLQGSYEQYF.